This entry concerns a single TCR beta chain. The CDR3 runs to 16 residues. Germline CDR1 is SGDLS and CDR2 is YYNGEE. V lost 4 bases and J lost 2, with 15 bases in between. The sample is drawn from a study of blood T cell repertoires in COVID-19. Sequencing was performed with immunoSEQ multiplex PCR; in TCRdb, only in-frame clones are kept and a portion is missing. Here the sample spans 200,000 to 300,000 clones, around 86% being singletons. This TCR was sampled from a woman of 80 years or more with COVID-19, enrolled during active disease. The genes are TRBV9 and TRBJ2-2; the D gene is possibly TRBD1 (6 bases). Specimen: peripheral blood. The CDR3, as DNA: TGTGCCAGCAGCCCCCGACCGGGACAAAACACCGGGGAGCTGTTTTTT. It translates to CASSPRPGQNTGELFF. The whole variable domain, filled in from reference TRBV9 and TRBJ2-2, reads DSGVTQTPKHLITATGQRVTLRCSPRSGDLSVYWYQQSLDQGLQFLIQYYNGEERAKGNILERFSAQQFPDLHSELNLSSLELGDSALYFCASSPRPGQNTGELFFGEGSRLTVL.